This is a list of T cell receptor beta chains from one sample in a study of blood T cell repertoires in COVID-19. TCRdb keeps only in-frame clones here, not all; method: immunoSEQ multiplex PCR. Of 300,000 to 450,000 clones detected, around 87% appear once; the ten largest clones hold 1.3%. The source material was PBMCs or T cells enriched from blood (not recorded which). These receptors were obtained from a man aged 25 to 40 who had recovered from COVID-19. The CDR3 runs from the conserved cysteine through the conserved F or W. The D gene is left open where the match is weak. Only some rows state a clone size, as once, few, many or a class for expanded clones.

size	V	D	J	CDR3	DNA
.	TRBV2	TRBD1	TRBJ1-1	CASTGQGFAEAFF	TGTGCCAGCACTGGACAGGGGTTCGCTGAAGCTTTCTTT
.	TRBV6-5	.	TRBJ1-2	CASSAAGDYGYTF	TGTGCCAGCTCCGCGGCGGGGGACTATGGCTACACCTTC
few	TRBV29-1	TRBD2	TRBJ2-7	CSVAYLSGTSGSYEQYF	TGCAGCGTTGCCTACCTCTCCGGGACTAGCGGCTCCTACGAGCAGTACTTC
few	TRBV19	TRBD1	TRBJ2-7	CASSITVQGAYEQYF	TGTGCCAGTAGTATAACAGTACAGGGGGCCTACGAGCAGTACTTC
.	TRBV5-6	.	TRBJ2-7	CASSLKRVGSYEQYF	TGTGCCAGCAGCTTGAAGCGGGTTGGCTCCTACGAGCAGTACTTC
once	TRBV9	TRBD2	TRBJ2-3	CASSPTAGGQDTQYF	TGTGCCAGCAGCCCAACAGCGGGGGGTCAAGATACGCAGTATTTT
.	TRBV7-3	.	TRBJ1-6	CASSENRESSYNSPLHF	TGTGCCAGCAGCGAAAACAGGGAGAGCTCCTATAATTCACCCCTCCACTTT
.	TRBV3-1/TRBV3-2	.	TRBJ1-2	CASSQARGSAGGYTF	TGTGCCAGCAGCCAAGCTCGTGGGTCAGCGGGGGGCTACACCTTC
once	TRBV7-6	.	TRBJ2-1	CASSLAGTLNNEQFF	TGTGCCAGCAGCTTAGCCGGGACTTTAAACAATGAGCAGTTCTTC
once	TRBV5-8	.	TRBJ1-2	CASSPGGGNYGYTF	TGTGCCAGCAGCCCCGGGGGGGGTAACTATGGCTACACCTTC
.	TRBV6-5	.	TRBJ2-5	CASSFSQVQETQYF	TGTGCCAGCAGTTTCTCACAGGTACAAGAGACCCAGTACTTC
once	TRBV27	.	TRBJ2-2	CASADRNTGELFF	TGTGCCAGCGCCGACAGGAACACCGGGGAGCTGTTTTTT
.	TRBV9	.	TRBJ1-1	CASSVVVTAEAFF	TGTGCCAGCAGCGTAGTAGTTACAGCAGAAGCTTTCTTT
.	TRBV19	.	TRBJ2-7	CASSIGSQVYYEQYF	TGTGCCAGTAGTATTGGAAGTCAGGTTTACTACGAGCAGTACTTC
.	TRBV14	.	TRBJ2-1	CASSPSYNEQFF	TGTGCCAGCAGCCCGTCCTACAATGAGCAGTTCTTC
.	TRBV3-1/TRBV3-2	TRBD1	TRBJ1-1	CASSPSGQGFTEAFF	TGTGCCAGCAGCCCCAGCGGACAGGGGTTCACTGAAGCTTTCTTT
.	TRBV19	TRBD1	TRBJ2-4	CASAEGTANIQYF	TGTGCCAGCGCCGAGGGGACAGCGAACATTCAGTACTTC
few	TRBV4-2	.	TRBJ1-1	CASSPLGHLNTEAFF	TGTGCCAGCAGCCCGCTCGGACACTTGAACACTGAAGCTTTCTTT
.	TRBV11-2	.	TRBJ2-5	CASSLSTRYQETQYF	TGTGCCAGCAGCTTATCGACAAGGTACCAAGAGACCCAGTACTTC
.	TRBV15	TRBD1	TRBJ2-3	CATGQGSDTQYF	TGTGCCACCGGACAGGGCTCAGATACGCAGTATTTT
few	TRBV4-3	.	TRBJ1-6	CASSQGNSNSPLHF	TGCGCCAGCAGCCAAGGGAACAGTAATTCACCCCTCCACTTT
.	TRBV11-2	.	TRBJ1-1	CASSPNWGGVSTEAFF	TGTGCCAGCAGCCCAAATTGGGGGGGAGTGAGTACTGAAGCTTTCTTT
once	TRBV10-3	TRBD1	TRBJ1-6	CAISDRDSYNSPLHF	TGTGCCATCAGTGACCGGGACAGCTATAATTCACCCCTCCACTTT
.	TRBV6-5	.	TRBJ1-1	CASSRSRLTEAFF	TGTGCCAGCAGTCGGTCGAGGTTGACTGAAGCTTTCTTT
.	TRBV5-6	.	TRBJ1-2	CASSLESNYGYTF	TGTGCCAGCAGCTTGGAATCGAACTATGGCTACACCTTC
.	TRBV18	.	TRBJ1-5	CASSPGGVPQPQHF	TGTGCCAGCTCCCCCGGGGGAGTCCCCCAGCCCCAGCATTTT
once	TRBV5-1	.	TRBJ1-6	CASSQNNSPLHF	TGCGCCAGCAGCCAAAATAATTCACCCCTCCACTTT
.	TRBV19	TRBD2	TRBJ2-2	CASSHPRASGGPTGELFF	TGTGCCAGTAGTCACCCCCGGGCTAGCGGGGGGCCCACCGGGGAGCTGTTTTTT
.	TRBV4-2	.	TRBJ2-5	CASSQETRAAQYF	TGTGCCAGCAGCCAAGAGACTAGGGCGGCCCAGTACTTC
.	TRBV19	TRBD1	TRBJ1-5	CASGGKGQGYNQPQHF	TGTGCCAGCGGCGGGAAGGGACAGGGGTACAATCAGCCCCAGCATTTT
.	TRBV2	TRBD2	TRBJ2-5	CASSETSGGAVETQYF	TGTGCCAGCAGTGAGACTAGCGGGGGGGCGGTAGAGACCCAGTACTTC
.	TRBV19	.	TRBJ2-1	CASSYIGGLGNEQFF	TGTGCCAGTAGTTACATCGGGGGATTAGGGAATGAGCAGTTCTTC
once	TRBV29-1	TRBD1	TRBJ2-7	CSVTRTGDYEQYF	TGCAGCGTCACTAGGACAGGAGACTACGAGCAGTACTTC
.	TRBV4-3	TRBD1	TRBJ1-2	CASSQWGQGGYGYTF	TGCGCCAGCAGCCAATGGGGACAGGGTGGATACGGCTACACCTTC
.	TRBV9	.	TRBJ2-7	CASSVGQAHEQYF	TGTGCCAGCAGCGTAGGACAGGCCCACGAGCAGTACTTC
.	TRBV6-1	.	TRBJ1-6	CASSERGRMEGSRSPLHF	TGTGCCAGCAGTGAAAGGGGCCGCATGGAGGGCAGTCGTTCACCCCTCCACTTT
.	TRBV10-3	.	TRBJ2-7	CAIGDIRDDEQYF	TGTGCCATCGGGGACATACGAGACGACGAGCAGTACTTC
.	TRBV2	.	TRBJ2-7	CASSDDEYEQYF	TGTGCCAGCAGTGACGATGAGTACGAGCAGTACTTC
few	TRBV6-6	TRBD1	TRBJ1-6	CASSRQGPLGDSPLHF	TGTGCCAGCAGTCGACAGGGCCCACTGGGTGATTCACCCCTCCACTTT
.	TRBV4-2	.	TRBJ2-1	CASSQDPVALTGDEQFF	TGTGCCAGCAGCCAAGATCCGGTGGCACTCACGGGGGATGAGCAGTTCTTC
once	TRBV7-9	.	TRBJ1-1	CASSLERLPPMLDEAFF	TGTGCCAGCAGCTTAGAGCGCCTACCCCCCATGTTGGATGAAGCTTTCTTT
.	TRBV24-1	TRBD1	TRBJ2-7	CATSATGASQQYF	TGTGCCACCAGCGCGACAGGGGCCTCTCAGCAGTACTTC
.	TRBV19	TRBD1	TRBJ1-6	CASSVSGTVNSPLHF	TGTGCCAGTAGTGTATCCGGGACAGTAAATTCACCCCTCCACTTT
.	TRBV27	.	TRBJ1-2	CASSPQTGSYGYTF	TGTGCCAGCAGCCCACAAACAGGGTCCTATGGCTACACCTTC
.	TRBV7-2	TRBD1	TRBJ2-7	CASSRTPHRGSYEQYF	TGTGCCAGCAGCCGGACTCCCCACAGGGGCTCCTACGAGCAGTACTTC
.	TRBV12-5	.	TRBJ2-5	CASGLDWETQYF	TGTGCTAGTGGTTTGGACTGGGAGACCCAGTACTTC
.	TRBV27	.	TRBJ1-1	CASTGFAEAFF	TGTGCCAGCACAGGGTTCGCTGAAGCTTTCTTT
.	TRBV12-3/TRBV12-4	.	TRBJ1-1	CASSFVLGDAFF	TGTGCCAGCAGTTTTGTTTTGGGAGATGCTTTCTTT
.	TRBV14	.	TRBJ1-6	CASRKSGTSHSPLHF	TGTGCCAGCCGAAAGTCGGGTACTTCGCATTCACCCCTCCACTTT
once	TRBV2	.	TRBJ1-2	CASRGGQTSYGYTF	TGTGCCAGCAGAGGAGGGCAGACCTCCTATGGCTACACCTTC